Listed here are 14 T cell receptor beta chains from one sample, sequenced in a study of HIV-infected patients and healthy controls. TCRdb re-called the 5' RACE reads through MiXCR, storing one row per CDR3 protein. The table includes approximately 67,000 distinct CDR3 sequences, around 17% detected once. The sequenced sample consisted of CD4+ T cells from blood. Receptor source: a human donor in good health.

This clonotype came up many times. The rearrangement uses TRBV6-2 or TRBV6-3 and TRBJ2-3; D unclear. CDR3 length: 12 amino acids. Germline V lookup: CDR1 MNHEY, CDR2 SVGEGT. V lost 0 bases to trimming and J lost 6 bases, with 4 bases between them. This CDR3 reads CASSYSIDTQYF. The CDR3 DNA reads TGTGCCAGCAGTTACTCCATTGATACGCAGTATTTT.

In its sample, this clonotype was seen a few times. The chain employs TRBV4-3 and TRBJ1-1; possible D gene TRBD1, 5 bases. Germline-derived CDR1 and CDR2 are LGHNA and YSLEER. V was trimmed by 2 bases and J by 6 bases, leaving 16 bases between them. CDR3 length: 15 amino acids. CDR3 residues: CASSQQQGDLAEAFF. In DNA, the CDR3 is TGCGCCAGCAGCCAACAGCAGGGCGACTTAGCTGAAGCTTTCTTT.

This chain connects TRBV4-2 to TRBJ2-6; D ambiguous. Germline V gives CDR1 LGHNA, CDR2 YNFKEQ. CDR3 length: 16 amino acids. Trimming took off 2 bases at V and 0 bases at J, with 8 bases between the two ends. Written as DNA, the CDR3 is TGTGCCAGCAGCCAATTCGTGGACTCTGGGGCCAACGTCCTGACTTTC. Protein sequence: CASSQFVDSGANVLTF.

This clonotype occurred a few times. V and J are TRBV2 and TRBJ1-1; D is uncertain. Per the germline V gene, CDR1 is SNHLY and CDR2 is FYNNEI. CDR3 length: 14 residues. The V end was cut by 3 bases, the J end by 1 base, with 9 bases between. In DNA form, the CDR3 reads TGTGCCAGCAGTGATTTATCAGGGAACACTGAAGCTTTCTTT. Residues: CASSDLSGNTEAFF.

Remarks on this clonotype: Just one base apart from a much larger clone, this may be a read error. The chain's CDR3 is CATSRRQTFETRYF. The DNA for the CDR3 is TGTGCCACCAGCAGACGCCAGACTTTTGAGACCCGGTACTTC. This chain uses TRBV15 with TRBJ2-5; D is uncertain. The CDR3 totals 14 residues. Germline V gives CDR1 LNHNV, CDR2 YYDKDF (reference sequence).

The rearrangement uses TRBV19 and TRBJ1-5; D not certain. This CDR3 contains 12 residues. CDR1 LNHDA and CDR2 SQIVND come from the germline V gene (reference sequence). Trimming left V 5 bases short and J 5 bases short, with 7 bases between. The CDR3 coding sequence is TGTGCCAGTAGTGTCCAGGATCAGCCCCAGCATTTT. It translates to CASSVQDQPQHF.

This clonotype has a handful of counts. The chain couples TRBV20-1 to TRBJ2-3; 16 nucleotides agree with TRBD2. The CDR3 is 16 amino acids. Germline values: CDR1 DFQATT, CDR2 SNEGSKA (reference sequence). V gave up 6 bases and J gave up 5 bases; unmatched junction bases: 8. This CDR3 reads CSALGLAGGPGDTQYF. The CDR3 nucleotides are TGCAGTGCCCTGGGACTAGCGGGAGGGCCGGGAGATACGCAGTATTTT.

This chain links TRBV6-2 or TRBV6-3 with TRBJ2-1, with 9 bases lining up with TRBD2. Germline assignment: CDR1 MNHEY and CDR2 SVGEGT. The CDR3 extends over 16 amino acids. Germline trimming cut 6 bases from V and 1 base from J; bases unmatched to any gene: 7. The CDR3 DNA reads TGTGCCAGCAGGCGGGCGGGAGGGGGATCCTACAATGAGCAGTTCTTC. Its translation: CASRRAGGGSYNEQFF.

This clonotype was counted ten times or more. Written as DNA, the CDR3 is TGCGCCAGCAGCCAGGGACAGGGAAGCACAGATACGCAGTATTTT. This translates into CASSQGQGSTDTQYF. J is TRBJ2-3 and V is TRBV5-1; TRBD1 agrees at 9 bases. The CDR3 consists of 15 residues. The junction had 3 bases not matched to a gene; V was cut back by 4 bases and J by 0 bases. Germline V gives CDR1 SGHRS, CDR2 YFSETQ.

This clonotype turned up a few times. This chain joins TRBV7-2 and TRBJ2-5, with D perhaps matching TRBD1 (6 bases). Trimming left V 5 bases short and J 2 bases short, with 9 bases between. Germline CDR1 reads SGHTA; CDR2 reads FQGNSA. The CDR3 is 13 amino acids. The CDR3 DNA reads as TGTGCCAGCAGCCTGGGGGCTCAAGAGACCCAGTACTTC. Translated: CASSLGAQETQYF.

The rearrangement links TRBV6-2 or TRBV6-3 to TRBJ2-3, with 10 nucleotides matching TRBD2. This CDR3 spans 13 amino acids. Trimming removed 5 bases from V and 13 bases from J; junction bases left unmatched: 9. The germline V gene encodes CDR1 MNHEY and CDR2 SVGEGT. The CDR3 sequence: CASSAPLGLAKYF. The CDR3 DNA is TGTGCCAGCAGTGCCCCCCTGGGACTAGCGAAGTATTTT.

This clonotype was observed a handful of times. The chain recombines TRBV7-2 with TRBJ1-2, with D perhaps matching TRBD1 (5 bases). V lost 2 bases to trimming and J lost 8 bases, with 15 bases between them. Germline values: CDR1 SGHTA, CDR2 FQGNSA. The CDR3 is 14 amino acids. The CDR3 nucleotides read TGTGCCAGCAGCTTATCCTGGCAGGGCGGGGGCTACACCTTC. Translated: CASSLSWQGGGYTF.

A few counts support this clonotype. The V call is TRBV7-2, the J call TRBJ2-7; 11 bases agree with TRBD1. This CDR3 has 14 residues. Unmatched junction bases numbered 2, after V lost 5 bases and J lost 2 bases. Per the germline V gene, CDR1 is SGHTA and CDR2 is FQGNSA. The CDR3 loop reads CASSRGQGAYEQYF. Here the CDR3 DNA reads TGTGCCAGCAGCAGGGGACAGGGGGCCTACGAGCAGTACTTC.

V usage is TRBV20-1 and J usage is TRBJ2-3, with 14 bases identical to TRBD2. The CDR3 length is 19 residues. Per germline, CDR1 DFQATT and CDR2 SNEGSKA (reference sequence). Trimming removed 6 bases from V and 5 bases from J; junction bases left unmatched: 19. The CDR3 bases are TGCAGTGCCAGGCGCAGGGGAGGGACTAGCGGGAGCCTAATAGATACGCAGTATTTT. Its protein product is CSARRRGGTSGSLIDTQYF.